A selection of T cell receptor beta chains follows, all from one sample in a study of CD8 T cells in Susac syndrome. TCRdb reanalysed the immunoSEQ multiplex PCR reads using MiXCR and keeps one entry per CDR3 protein. The profile covers some 76,000 distinct CDR3 sequences, with over 75% appearing a single time and 0.5% to 0.6% taken by the ten largest. The sequencing input was CD8+ T cells from PBMCs. These receptors all stem from a human donor with multiple sclerosis. Both conserved end residues are part of each CDR3. Each record gives: clone size, V gene, J gene, D gene, CDR3 DNA, CDR3 protein. D genes are given only for firm matches. For some rows the clone size is stated as once, few or many, or as a class when expanded; others skip it.

clone_size: once
v_call: TRBV20-1
j_call: TRBJ2-1
d_call: NA
cdr3_nt: TGCAGTGCTAGAGTTTGGGCAGAAGACAATGAGCAGTTCTTC
cdr3_aa: CSARVWAEDNEQFF

clone_size: NA
v_call: TRBV25-1
j_call: TRBJ2-1
d_call: TRBD2
cdr3_nt: TGTGCCAGCAGTCCCCCTGGGGCGGGAGTAGTCCATGAGCAGTTCTTC
cdr3_aa: CASSPPGAGVVHEQFF

clone_size: NA
v_call: TRBV5-6
j_call: TRBJ1-1
d_call: NA
cdr3_nt: TGTGCCAGCAGCTACGGGACCGGAGGGGTGGTCACTGAAGCTTTCTTT
cdr3_aa: CASSYGTGGVVTEAFF

clone_size: few
v_call: TRBV3-1
j_call: TRBJ2-7
d_call: NA
cdr3_nt: TGTGCCAGCAGCCAGGCCAGGATCAGCTCCTACGAGCAGTACTTC
cdr3_aa: CASSQARISSYEQYF

clone_size: NA
v_call: TRBV15
j_call: TRBJ1-5
d_call: NA
cdr3_nt: TGTGCCACCAGCACGGGACGTAGTCAGCCCCAGCATTTT
cdr3_aa: CATSTGRSQPQHF

clone_size: NA
v_call: TRBV20-1
j_call: TRBJ2-5
d_call: TRBD2
cdr3_nt: TGCAGTGCTTCAGGACTAGCGGGGGGCCTCCTCCAAGAGACCCAGTACTTC
cdr3_aa: CSASGLAGGLLQETQYF

clone_size: NA
v_call: TRBV9
j_call: TRBJ2-7
d_call: NA
cdr3_nt: TGTGCCAGCAGCTCAAGTGATCAGGGCGGCGAGCAGTACTTC
cdr3_aa: CASSSSDQGGEQYF

clone_size: NA
v_call: TRBV12-3/TRBV12-4
j_call: TRBJ1-1
d_call: NA
cdr3_nt: TGTGCCAGCAGTTTAGAACTATTAAACACTGAAGCTTTCTTT
cdr3_aa: CASSLELLNTEAFF

clone_size: NA
v_call: TRBV12-3/TRBV12-4
j_call: TRBJ1-4
d_call: TRBD1
cdr3_nt: TGTGCCAGCAGCTATACTTTTACAGGGGGCGGAGGTGAAAAACTGTTTTTT
cdr3_aa: CASSYTFTGGGGEKLFF

clone_size: NA
v_call: TRBV6-5
j_call: TRBJ2-7
d_call: NA
cdr3_nt: TGTGCCAGCAGTTACTCGATCGACTACAGCTCCTACGAGCAGTACTTC
cdr3_aa: CASSYSIDYSSYEQYF

clone_size: NA
v_call: TRBV29-1
j_call: TRBJ2-7
d_call: NA
cdr3_nt: TGCAGCGTTGAAGACCTCCAGGGTGAGCAGTACTTC
cdr3_aa: CSVEDLQGEQYF

clone_size: NA
v_call: TRBV11-2
j_call: TRBJ2-4
d_call: NA
cdr3_nt: TGTGCCAGCAGCTTAGAGGCGGGCAGGGAAAACATTCAGTACTTC
cdr3_aa: CASSLEAGRENIQYF

clone_size: once
v_call: TRBV5-4
j_call: TRBJ2-1
d_call: TRBD1
cdr3_nt: TGTGCCAGCAGCTTGGGACAGGGGCCCTCGTTC
cdr3_aa: CASSLGQGPSF

clone_size: NA
v_call: TRBV28
j_call: TRBJ1-1
d_call: TRBD1
cdr3_nt: TGTGCCAGCAGTGGGACAGGCGACACTGAAGCTTTCTTT
cdr3_aa: CASSGTGDTEAFF

clone_size: NA
v_call: TRBV9
j_call: TRBJ2-1
d_call: TRBD1
cdr3_nt: TGTGCCAGCAGCGTGCCCTTAGGACAGGGGGACGACAATGAGCAGTTCTTC
cdr3_aa: CASSVPLGQGDDNEQFF

clone_size: NA
v_call: TRBV5-4
j_call: TRBJ1-2
d_call: TRBD1
cdr3_nt: TGTGCCAGCAGCTTCCAGGGGGCGCCCATCGAGAGCTACACCTTC
cdr3_aa: CASSFQGAPIESYTF

clone_size: once
v_call: TRBV5-1
j_call: TRBJ2-1
d_call: TRBD1
cdr3_nt: TGCGCCAGCAGCTTAGGGGGCCCCAACAATGAGCAGTTCTTC
cdr3_aa: CASSLGGPNNEQFF

clone_size: NA
v_call: TRBV28
j_call: TRBJ2-6
d_call: TRBD1
cdr3_nt: TGTGCCAGCAGTTTGGGAGACAGGGGCTCCGGGGCCAACGTCCTGACTTTC
cdr3_aa: CASSLGDRGSGANVLTF

clone_size: NA
v_call: TRBV29-1
j_call: TRBJ2-1
d_call: TRBD2
cdr3_nt: TGCAGCGCCCTAACCCTAGCGGGGCTATACAATGAGCAGTTCTTC
cdr3_aa: CSALTLAGLYNEQFF

clone_size: NA
v_call: TRBV24-1
j_call: TRBJ2-5
d_call: NA
cdr3_nt: TGTGCCACCAGTCAGGGGAGGACCCACCAGTACTTC
cdr3_aa: CATSQGRTHQYF

clone_size: NA
v_call: TRBV12-3/TRBV12-4
j_call: TRBJ1-5
d_call: TRBD1
cdr3_nt: TGTGCCAGCGGGTTTACGACAGGGGCGGCCCCTCAGCATTTT
cdr3_aa: CASGFTTGAAPQHF

clone_size: few
v_call: TRBV15
j_call: TRBJ1-1
d_call: NA
cdr3_nt: TGTGCCACCAGCAGAGATAGGGCCGGGGCTTTCTTT
cdr3_aa: CATSRDRAGAFF

clone_size: once
v_call: TRBV2
j_call: TRBJ2-2
d_call: NA
cdr3_nt: TGTGCCAGCAGCGAAAGTCGGACCGGGGAGCTGTTTTTT
cdr3_aa: CASSESRTGELFF